This T cell receptor (beta chain) was found in a study of a mutant IDH1 vaccine in newly diagnosed glioma. As for the study in general: Vaccination began 4-6 weeks post radiotherapy alone, or with temozolomide cycles.

Germline V gives CDR1 SGHVS, CDR2 FQNEAQ. With 5 bases clipped from V and 5 bases from J, the junction kept 5 bases outside the gene matches. The CDR3 extends over 14 amino acids. In the case of this clone: The target antigen is unknown.

Clones were sequenced by immunoSEQ multiplex PCR, and TCRdb holds only the in-frame ones, with some missing. The table records 20,000 to 25,000 clones, over 85% of them present only once. The time point here: week 11, during vaccination. Each vaccine dose was 300 ug of mutant IDH1 20-mer peptide, with topical imiquimod. The input for sequencing was PBMCs, taken from a glioma patient whose treatment included an IDH1 peptide vaccine. The TCR originated in a middle-aged woman with glioma. The chain is built from TRBV7-8 and TRBJ1-5; 8 nucleotides align to TRBD1. The CDR3 DNA reads as TGTGCCAGCAGCGAGGGACAGGTAGATCAGCCCCAGCATTTT. It translates to CASSEGQVDQPQHF.